This entry lists 16 T cell receptor beta chains sequenced from one sample in a study of cytomegalovirus exposure and HLA in healthy donors. Both 60 Vbeta primers and 13 Jbeta primers went into the PCR. The assay was immunoSEQ multiplex PCR, and TCRdb's table has in-frame clones only and misses some. Here the sample spans 250,000 to 350,000 clones, 80% to 90% being singletons. The sequenced sample consisted of PBMCs. The receptors come from a woman aged 18 to 35 in good health and CMV-seronegative.

This rearrangement joins TRBV7-2 to TRBJ1-2; 9 nucleotides align to TRBD1. V gave up 1 base and J gave up 3 bases; unmatched junction bases: 6. This CDR3 is 16 amino acids long. Germline values: CDR1 SGHTA, CDR2 FQGNSA. CDR3 residues: CASSLGGGQGDYGYTF. The CDR3 DNA reads as TGTGCCAGCAGCTTAGGAGGGGGACAGGGCGACTATGGCTACACCTTC.

V and J are TRBV11-2 and TRBJ1-3; D uncertain. Germline CDR1 and CDR2: SGHAT and FQNNGV. Trimming pared 1 base from V and 0 bases from J, leaving 19 bases between. CDR3 length equals 19 residues. The CDR3 DNA sequence: TGTGCCAGCAGCTTAGCGTCGATCTGGAGGGTTAGCTCTGGAAACACCATATATTTT. Its translation is CASSLASIWRVSSGNTIYF.

The chain uses TRBV7-3 and TRBJ1-2, with TRBD1 as a possible D gene (5 bases). The CDR3 runs 15 residues. V lost 5 bases to trimming and J lost 2 bases, with 15 bases between them. Looked up from germline, CDR1 is SGHTA and CDR2 is FQGTGA. The CDR3 DNA follows: TGTGCCAGCAGCCCCGATGCAGGGTTCAACTATGGCTACACCTTC. Protein sequence: CASSPDAGFNYGYTF.

V gene TRBV5-1 combines with J gene TRBJ1-2; D might be TRBD1 (6 bases). V lost 5 bases and J lost 8, with 16 bases in between. Germline V gene sequence: CDR1 SGHRS, CDR2 YFSETQ. This CDR3 contains 13 residues. DNA for the CDR3: TGCGCCAGCAGTCTCAACAGGGTAAACGGCTACACCTTC. Protein: CASSLNRVNGYTF. Filled out from reference TRBV5-1 and TRBJ1-2, the complete variable domain reads KAGVTQTPRYLIKTRGQQVTLSCSPISGHRSVSWYQQTPGQGLQFLFEYFSETQRNKGNFPGRFSGRQFSNSRSEMNVSTLELGDSALYLCASSLNRVNGYTFGSGTRLTVV.

This clone was seen just once. The CDR3, as DNA: TGTGCCAGCAGCCCTTTCCCGAGGGCCGACACCGGGGAGCTGTTTTTT. It translates to CASSPFPRADTGELFF. The genes are TRBV11-2 and TRBJ2-2, with D maybe TRBD2 (5 bases). The germline CDR1 and CDR2 sequences are SGHAT and FQNNGV. V was clipped by 5 bases and J by 3 bases, with 16 bases between them. The CDR3 is made up of 16 amino acids.

The CDR3 is CASSSTSGVREQYF. DNA for the CDR3: TGTGCCAGCAGCTCCACTAGCGGGGTCCGCGAGCAGTACTTC. This sequence joins TRBV7-2 and TRBJ2-7; 10 bases fit TRBD2. The CDR3 is 14 residues long. The trim removed 4 bases at V and 6 bases at J, leaving 6 bases unmatched. The germline CDR1 and CDR2 sequences are SGHTA and FQGNSA.

V and J are TRBV2 and TRBJ1-6; D is ambiguous. The germline V gene encodes CDR1 SNHLY and CDR2 FYNNEI. V was clipped by 8 bases and J by 0 bases, with 14 bases between them. CDR3 length: 16 amino acids. The CDR3 here is CASGHRLSSYNSPLHF. The CDR3, as DNA: TGTGCCAGCGGCCACAGATTAAGCTCCTATAATTCACCCCTCCACTTT. Full variable domain (missing parts from reference TRBV2 and TRBJ1-6): EPEVTQTPSHQVTQMGQEVILRCVPISNHLYFYWYRQILGQKVEFLVSFYNNEISEKSEIFDDQFSVERPDGSNFTLKIRSTKLEDSAMYFCASGHRLSSYNSPLHFGNGTRLTVT.

The chain employs TRBV2 and TRBJ1-3, with a possible D match to TRBD1 (6 bases). Trimming left V 7 bases short and J 4 bases short, with 14 bases between. The V gene's germline CDR1 is SNHLY and CDR2 FYNNEI. The length of the CDR3 is 14 residues. The CDR3 spells CASNEGTSGNTIYF. DNA for the CDR3: TGTGCCAGCAACGAAGGGACATCAGGAAACACCATATATTTT. Drawing the rest from reference TRBV2 and TRBJ1-3, the complete variable domain is EPEVTQTPSHQVTQMGQEVILRCVPISNHLYFYWYRQILGQKVEFLVSFYNNEISEKSEIFDDQFSVERPDGSNFTLKIRSTKLEDSAMYFCASNEGTSGNTIYFGEGSWLTVV.

CDR3 sequence (DNA): TGTGCCAGCAGCTTAGGGGGAGGCAATCAGCCCCAGCATTTT. This encodes CASSLGGGNQPQHF. The gene calls are TRBV13 and TRBJ1-5; D remains ambiguous. CDR3 size: 14 residues. The V gene's germline CDR1 is PRHDT and CDR2 FYEKMQ (reference sequence). Between the trimmed V and J ends, which lost 0 bases and 2 bases, there was a span of 5 bases.

The chain is built from TRBV5-5 and TRBJ2-1, with D maybe TRBD2 (6 bases). Germline V lookup: CDR1 SGHKS, CDR2 YYEKEE (reference sequence). V gave up 0 bases and J gave up 2 bases, with 6 bases separating them. The CDR3 is 14 residues long. CDR3 residues: CASSLGGAYNEQFF. Here the CDR3 DNA reads TGTGCCAGCAGCTTGGGGGGGGCCTACAATGAGCAGTTCTTC.

V and J are TRBV4-1 and TRBJ1-6, with 10 bases fitting TRBD1. Trimming removed 4 bases from V and 8 bases from J; junction bases left unmatched: 2. Germline loops: CDR1 MGHRA, CDR2 YSYEKL. The CDR3 runs 14 residues. CDR3 nucleotide sequence: TGCGCCAGCAGCCTAGGGACAGGGGATTCACCCCTCCACTTT. Translation gives CASSLGTGDSPLHF.

The chain employs TRBV6-1 and TRBJ1-1; 11 nucleotides line up with TRBD1. CDR1 MNHNS and CDR2 SASEGT come from the germline V gene. J gave up 3 bases and V 8 bases, and 8 bases lay outside the gene matches. CDR3 length: 15 residues. For the CDR3, the DNA is TGTGCCAGCGGACAGGGGGCACTGGGGGACACTGAAGCTTTCTTT. It encodes CASGQGALGDTEAFF.

This rearrangement joins TRBV6-1 to TRBJ2-1, with 7 bases aligning to TRBD2. The V segment lost 7 bases and the J segment 8 bases; nucleotides outside the gene matches: 11. CDR3 length: 14 amino acids. CDR1 and CDR2 (germline): MNHNS, SASEGT. DNA for the CDR3: TGTGCCAGCAATCTGGCTTCTACTAGCGATGAGCAGTTCTTC. This gives the protein CASNLASTSDEQFF.

The V gene is TRBV12-5, the J gene TRBJ2-7, with D maybe TRBD1 (6 bases). Trimming pared 1 base from V and 0 bases from J, leaving 19 bases between. The CDR3 length is 18 residues. The germline V gene encodes CDR1 LGHNT and CDR2 FRNRAP. This CDR3 is CASGLAYITGTSSYEQYF. The CDR3, as DNA: TGTGCTAGTGGTTTGGCCTACATCACAGGGACGAGCTCCTACGAGCAGTACTTC.

In the case of this clone: One end of the junction is discordant with germline, which a read error may explain. This chain uses TRBV7-7 with TRBJ2-3; tentative D call: TRBD1 (5 bases). Germline CDR1 reads SSHAT; CDR2 reads FNYEAQ (reference sequence). The CDR3 totals 13 residues. The CDR3 spells CASSLAPGDTQYF. CDR3 nucleotides: TGTGCTAGCAGCTTAGCCCCAGGGGATACGCAGTATTTT.

The chain combines TRBV4-1 with TRBJ2-1; TRBD2 matches at 7 bases. The CDR3 has 16 amino acids. The germline gives CDR1 MGHRA, CDR2 YSYEKL. The V segment lost 4 bases and the J segment 7 bases; nucleotides outside the gene matches: 13. The CDR3 nucleotides read TGCGCCAGCAGCCCCCCGGGGGGTCCCGTTGTGAATGAGCAGTTCTTC. As protein: CASSPPGGPVVNEQFF.